These 8 T cell receptor beta chains originate from one sample sequenced in a study of blood T cell repertoires in COVID-19. The repertoire was sequenced with immunoSEQ multiplex PCR; TCRdb's copy has only in-frame clones and lacks some. The sample carries hundreds of thousands of clones, 75% to 90% recorded once. Material for sequencing was PBMCs or T cells enriched from blood (not recorded which). These receptors came from a man between 18 and 29 years old who had recovered from COVID-19.

This sequence joins TRBV7-4 and TRBJ2-4; TRBD1 agrees at 7 bases. The CDR3 contains 20 residues. Per the germline V gene, CDR1 is SGHVT and CDR2 is SQSDAQ. V lost 4 bases, J lost 3 bases, and 21 bases stayed unmatched. The CDR3: CASSSVPGQYRPGSKNIQYF. The CDR3 DNA reads TGTGCCAGCAGCTCCGTCCCGGGACAGTACAGACCGGGAAGCAAAAACATTCAGTACTTC. Variable domain in full (rest from reference TRBV7-4 and TRBJ2-4): GAGVSQSPRYKVAKRGRDVALRCDSISGHVTLYWYRQTLGQGSEVLTYSQSDAQRDKSGRPSGRFSAERPERSVSTLKIQRTEQGDSAVYLCASSSVPGQYRPGSKNIQYFGAGTRLSVL.

This clone came up once. The chain joins TRBV2 to TRBJ1-5; D gene ambiguous. The V gene's germline CDR1 is SNHLY and CDR2 FYNNEI. The CDR3 has 17 amino acids. Trimming left V 4 bases short and J 0 bases short, with 16 bases between. The CDR3 sequence is CASSARVREYSNQPQHF. The CDR3 region has the DNA TGTGCCAGCAGTGCAAGGGTGAGGGAGTATAGCAATCAGCCCCAGCATTTT.

The chain recombines TRBV7-2 with TRBJ2-5; possibly TRBD2 for D (5 bases). The CDR3 runs 15 residues. Trimming removed 7 bases from V and 4 bases from J, with 19 bases in between. CDR1 is SGHTA and CDR2 is FQGNSA in the germline V gene. CDR3 residues: CASTGAKGVGETQYF. Here the CDR3 DNA reads TGTGCCAGCACCGGAGCCAAGGGAGTGGGAGAGACCCAGTACTTC.

V usage is TRBV5-1 and J usage is TRBJ2-5, with 10 bases that match TRBD2. J was trimmed by 2 bases and V by 3 bases; bases with no gene match: 13. Germline CDR1 reads SGHRS; CDR2 reads YFSETQ. This CDR3 has 18 residues. This CDR3 reads CASSSSSFSGRIQETQYF. CDR3 sequence (DNA): TGCGCCAGCAGCTCTTCCTCATTTAGCGGGAGGATACAAGAGACCCAGTACTTC.

The chain carries TRBV7-9 and TRBJ2-7; TRBD1 aligns across 7 bases. CDR3 length: 13 residues. Per germline, CDR1 SEHNR and CDR2 FQNEAQ (reference sequence). The ends lost 5 bases at V and 1 base at J; junction bases unmatched: 2. CDR3 in amino acids: CASSPGQSYEQYF. Here the CDR3 DNA reads TGTGCCAGCAGCCCGGGACAGTCCTACGAGCAGTACTTC.

A single count supports this clone. The gene calls are TRBV27 and TRBJ2-1; 7 nucleotides match TRBD2. CDR3 size: 14 residues. Trimming cost V 5 bases and J 5 bases; bases outside gene matches: 6. CDR1 MNHEY and CDR2 SMNVEV come from the germline V gene (reference sequence). The CDR3 region has the DNA TGTGCCAGCAGTAAACTAGCGAGAAACAATGAGCAGTTCTTC. It translates to CASSKLARNNEQFF.

The chain couples TRBV12-5 to TRBJ1-2, with 8 bases fitting TRBD1. CDR3 length equals 16 residues. After removal of 5 bases from V and 3 bases from J, the junction contained 11 bases not matched to a gene. Germline V lookup: CDR1 LGHNT, CDR2 FRNRAP. The DNA of the CDR3 is TGTGCTAGTGGTGATACCTCGGACAGGGTTGACTATGGCTACACCTTC. It codes for CASGDTSDRVDYGYTF.

A single count supports this clone. This chain joins TRBV7-2 and TRBJ2-7; TRBD1 agrees at 8 bases. Germline-derived CDR1 and CDR2 are SGHTA and FQGNSA. V lost 3 bases to trimming and J lost 5 bases; unmatched junction nucleotides: 9. The length of the CDR3 is 15 residues. In DNA form, the CDR3 reads TGTGCCAGCAGCTTTCAGGGGGCGGGTTTCGACGAGCAGTACTTC. It is translated as CASSFQGAGFDEQYF. Full variable domain (missing parts from reference TRBV7-2 and TRBJ2-7): GAGVSQSPSNKVTEKGKDVELRCDPISGHTALYWYRQSLGQGLEFLIYFQGNSAPDKSGLPSDRFSAERTGGSVSTLTIQRTQQEDSAVYLCASSFQGAGFDEQYFGPGTRLTVT.